Listed below are T cell receptor beta chains from one sample, sequenced in a study of blood T cell repertoires in COVID-19. The data were produced by immunoSEQ multiplex PCR, yet TCRdb's version contains in-frame clones alone and is incomplete. The table records around 120,000 clones, 85% to 90% of them present only once. Sequenced material: peripheral blood. The origin of the receptors is a man between 65 and 85 years old who had recovered from COVID-19. Both conserved end residues are part of each CDR3. A D gene is named only where the DNA matches it firmly. Some rows mark clone size as missing; the rest say once, few, many or name a class of expanded clone.

J gene: TRBJ2-1
D gene: TRBD2
clone size: NA
V gene: TRBV3-1/TRBV3-2
CDR3 protein: CASSQLASGGDFNNEQFF
CDR3 DNA: TGTGCCAGCAGCCAATTGGCTAGCGGGGGGGACTTTAACAATGAGCAGTTCTTC

J gene: TRBJ2-2
D gene: NA
clone size: NA
V gene: TRBV4-2
CDR3 protein: CASSGTHANTGELFF
CDR3 DNA: TGTGCCAGCAGCGGGACACACGCGAACACCGGGGAGCTGTTTTTT

J gene: TRBJ2-2
D gene: NA
clone size: NA
V gene: TRBV28
CDR3 protein: CASRSPTGELFF
CDR3 DNA: TGTGCCAGCAGGTCCCCTACCGGGGAGCTGTTTTTT

J gene: TRBJ2-7
D gene: TRBD1
clone size: NA
V gene: TRBV15
CDR3 protein: CATVDRGSSYEQYF
CDR3 DNA: TGTGCCACCGTCGACAGGGGAAGCTCCTACGAGCAGTACTTC

J gene: TRBJ2-5
D gene: TRBD1
clone size: NA
V gene: TRBV9
CDR3 protein: CASSPGTEKETQYF
CDR3 DNA: TGTGCCAGCAGCCCCGGGACAGAGAAAGAGACCCAGTACTTC

J gene: TRBJ2-7
D gene: TRBD2
clone size: NA
V gene: TRBV20-1
CDR3 protein: CSASRGEYEQYF
CDR3 DNA: TGCAGTGCTAGTCGGGGGGAGTACGAGCAGTACTTC

J gene: TRBJ2-3
D gene: TRBD2
clone size: NA
V gene: TRBV9
CDR3 protein: CASSVLAGGRTDTQYF
CDR3 DNA: TGTGCCAGCAGCGTACTGGCGGGAGGCCGCACAGATACGCAGTATTTT

J gene: TRBJ2-7
D gene: NA
clone size: NA
V gene: TRBV10-3
CDR3 protein: CAISLGREQYF
CDR3 DNA: TGTGCCATCAGTCTGGGCAGAGAGCAGTACTTC

J gene: TRBJ2-3
D gene: TRBD2
clone size: once
V gene: TRBV28
CDR3 protein: CASSPPTSGGDTQYF
CDR3 DNA: TGTGCCAGCAGTCCACCTACTAGCGGTGGAGATACGCAGTATTTT

J gene: TRBJ2-7
D gene: TRBD1
clone size: once
V gene: TRBV28
CDR3 protein: CASRSGTGAPYEQYF
CDR3 DNA: TGTGCCAGCAGGTCCGGGACAGGGGCCCCTTACGAGCAGTACTTC

J gene: TRBJ2-7
D gene: NA
clone size: NA
V gene: TRBV10-3
CDR3 protein: CAISPTTGNYEQYF
CDR3 DNA: TGTGCCATCAGTCCCACAACAGGGAACTACGAGCAGTACTTC

J gene: TRBJ2-5
D gene: TRBD1
clone size: once
V gene: TRBV5-5
CDR3 protein: CASSLTGGLETQYF
CDR3 DNA: TGTGCCAGCAGCCTGACAGGGGGCCTGGAGACCCAGTACTTC

J gene: TRBJ2-3
D gene: NA
clone size: once
V gene: TRBV2
CDR3 protein: CASTVLAADTQYF
CDR3 DNA: TGTGCCAGCACGGTTCTAGCTGCGGATACGCAGTATTTT